This T cell receptor beta chain comes out of a study of cytomegalovirus exposure and HLA in healthy donors (dated by TCRdb to the late 2010s). About the full investigation: In an earlier analysis of roughly 590 of the donors, 250 to 300 Gb of sequence data and 90 million to 120 million unique TCR beta sequences from approximately 180 million T cells were reported. An early release covering 550 to 650 HLA-typed donors comprised approximately 290 gigabases of sequencing data and roughly 85 million unique TCR sequences. The genetic ancestry cluster associated with self-reported Caucasian donors included about 81% of the roughly 400 genotyped donors. The study aimed to test whether signatures of past pathogen exposure could be identified by cataloging public T cell receptors. The study profiled the T cell repertoires of 550 to 700 subjects by immunosequencing and related them to cytomegalovirus serostatus. A separate validation cohort of about 110 different subjects was used in addition to the approximately 700-subject first cohort. The study combined high-throughput TCR immunosequencing, statistical association of individual TCRs with disease status, and machine learning to predict cytomegalovirus infection status. A later analysis re-analyzed previously published TCR beta repertoires from 500 to 700 donors and added high-resolution HLA genotyping to study TCR occurrence patterns. Rather than using new phenotypic data, the later analysis identified candidate immune exposures from TCR beta sequences and from how often those sequences occurred across donors. An earlier analysis of some 500 of the donors applied high-throughput TCR beta sequencing to assess whether each TCR beta V gene segment acted as functional or pseudogenic. Donor age, sex, ethnicity and CMV serostatus were collected together with the repertoire data. In a later genetic analysis, genome-wide SNP genotypes for about three fifths of the roughly 670 donors were used, and that subset was treated as a discovery cohort. Every discovery cohort repertoire had been produced on one sequencing platform. HLA typing included class I and class II loci at four-digit resolution. The number of typed donors differed by locus: 629-630 for A, B, C, DRB1 and DQB1; 500 to 550 for DQA1; 606 for DPA1; and some 430 for DPB1. Because of strong linkage in the cohort, a handful of DR-DQ haplotypes were treated as single units for association and clustering. Among roughly 400 genotyped donors of the cohort, an average of around 250,000 unique TCR beta nucleotide sequences was sequenced per donor, of which approximately 18% were non-productive. The investigation overall reported the following: HLA typing was unavailable for some donors at each locus, so association tests used only the typed subset. In a later analysis, several top co-occurrence clusters were reported to appear linked to parvovirus B19, influenza, CMV and Epstein-Barr virus. For the cohort, immune exposure information was limited to CMV serostatus. In a later analysis, HLA-associated TCR beta chains showed more clonal expansion and lower generation probabilities than non-associated chains that were equally common. Most TCR sequences were seen in very few donors, while some public TCRs were found in many individuals. When HLA alleles, especially DR and DQ, strongly co-occurred, attributing TCR associations to individual alleles was difficult. A later analysis found that most CMV-associated TCR beta chains appeared HLA-restricted, with HLA associations seemingly driven largely by CMV exposure. The presence/absence analyses assumed that sequencing depth was roughly uniform across donors, and that assumption may not be true. An association between a missense DCLRE1C variant and V-gene and J-gene trimming of TCR beta chains was found in a later genetic analysis and replicated in an independent cohort. A total of 150 to 200 TCR beta chains were listed by the study as associated with cytomegalovirus. Compared with the roughly 670-donor mean, donors in an Asian-associated ancestry cluster had fewer N-insertions in productive TCRs, according to a later genetic analysis. The cohort was sequenced for TCR beta chains only, and without alpha or paired-chain data the features that could be detected were limited. A further reported finding was that TCR beta sequences accurately predicted the HLA-A and HLA-B alleles for most subjects in the first cohort. Correlated functional status among segregating V segments might be attributable to linkage disequilibrium, but an unknown experimental factor could not be ruled out. At a false discovery rate of 0.05, a later analysis linked 15,000 to 20,000 TCR beta sequences to specific HLA alleles. A group of highly shared sequence variants was considered likely to be a technical artifact of the sequencing pipeline. Because the 87-base-pair reads could not distinguish some IMGT-functional V segments, including TRBV6-2 and TRBV6-3, those segments were excluded. A few of the identified cytomegalovirus-associated TCR beta chains were confirmed in vitro to be specific for cytomegalovirus antigens. It was suggested by the authors that the approach could potentially be generalized to other disease states and immunological phenotypes. Because counts were too low, more than 15 rarely observed V segments, including chromosome 9 orphons, were excluded from the earlier analysis of some 540 of the donors. In a later analysis, TCR association rates were found to vary across HLA loci, with the most associated TCRs seen for DRB1 alleles and the fewest for HLA-C alleles. An earlier analysis of around 600 of the donors showed that most TCR beta V segments appeared in productive rearrangements either about 87% or about 30% of the time, which broadly matched IMGT annotations. The classifier was reported to diagnose cytomegalovirus status with high specificity and sensitivity in both the original and validation cohorts.

Library creation used the immunoSEQ multiplex PCR assay. A mixture of 60 forward primers for TCR Vbeta segments and 13 reverse primers for TCR Jbeta segments was used in the multiplex PCR. Amplification of the CDR3 region of rearranged TCR beta genes was performed with a multiplex PCR assay on genomic DNA. Amplified TCR beta libraries were sequenced as 87-base-pair reads on the Illumina HiSeq System. The published analysis was carried out like this. A later analysis tallied roughly 78 million unique TCR beta chains across the 666 repertoires, and about 10 million of those chains were shared by two or more donors. To remove PCR and sequencing errors, raw reads were error-corrected and collapsed into unique sequences using a nearest-neighbor algorithm that merged closely related sequences. Alignment of CDR3 sequences to IMGT reference sequences was used to assign V, D and J gene segments. For a sequence to be retained, a match of at least six nucleotides to both a V gene segment and a J gene segment was required. Rearrangements were classified as productive when the CDR3 lacked stop codons and remained in frame with V and J, and all other rearrangements were classified as non-productive. Following IMGT convention, CDR3 was defined as the stretch from the second conserved V-encoded cysteine up to the conserved J-encoded phenylalanine. Sequences without an unambiguous match to a single V gene segment were excluded from the earlier analysis of approximately 600 of the donors. An earlier analysis of fewer than 650 of the donors classified V segments as functional when productive rearrangements were above 56.7% and as segregating when the standard deviation between donors was above 5%. A statistical classification framework was developed to diagnose cytomegalovirus status using the catalog of TCR beta chain sequences. In a later analysis, V and J genes were assigned by comparing TCR nucleotide sequences against IMGT/GENE-DB human TR gene sequences. Using the TCRdist pipeline, a later analysis assigned CDR3 sequences along with most-parsimonious VDJ recombination scenarios. In a later analysis, every TCR beta chain was defined by the combination of its CDR3 amino acid sequence and its V-gene family, and reads without a unique V-gene family were dropped. As a way to deal with suspected cross-contamination and a sequencing artifact, a later analysis dropped 640 or so nucleotide sequences that were highly shared and had low generation probability. For each public chain, a later analysis derived a clonal expansion index from normalized ranks of inferred template counts within each repertoire. In a later analysis, generation probabilities were computed using a VDJ recombination model fitted to out-of-frame rearrangements, and the results were checked against IGoR. A later analysis scored TCR-TCR, TCR-HLA and TCR-CMV co-occurrence with hypergeometric tests, applying a repertoire-size bias correction to TCR pairs. False discovery rates were estimated in a later analysis by permuting HLA or CMV assignments 20 times. In a later analysis, co-occurring TCRs were grouped using DBSCAN, with TCRdist sequence similarity added in when clustering inside HLA-allele-positive subsets. Co-occurrence clustering excluded repertoires with fewer than 30,000 or more than 120,000 public chains, plus five with anomalous nucleotide sharing. As stored in TCRdb, this immuneACCESS dataset retains in-frame rearrangements with V and J assigned. A fraction of the clones does not appear; measured against another copy, unresolved V genes explain less than half of the discrepancy, and the remainder lacks a known reason. V and J calls and clone size are those listed in that table; D and trimming were worked out from the DNA. This sample is represented by about 150,000 clones; 65% to 75% of them were singletons. The biggest ten clones account for about 2.6% of the sample.

The cohort consisted of 600 or so healthy bone marrow donors. All cohort members were sampled while nominally healthy, although unrecorded immune exposures were likely present. The donor was CMV seronegative and belonged to the group of 352 seronegative cohort members. A peripheral blood sample was collected from each donor, and TCR beta sequencing was performed on peripheral blood mononuclear cells. The Qiagen DNeasy Blood Extraction Kit was used to extract genomic DNA from the blood cell samples. A note on this clone: Its target antigen remains unknown. Per-base quality was not reported, and no clone a single base away is much larger than it.

CDR3 length: 17 amino acids, cysteine to phenylalanine. Here the CDR3 DNA is all that survives: 51 bases in frame from base 1. CDR1 and CDR2, looked up from the germline V gene (reference sequence), are LNHDA and SQIVND. The trim is 9 bases for V and 3 bases for J, with a gap of 26 bases between the germline ends. This TCR was sampled from a young man in good health and CMV-seronegative. The rearrangement combines TRBV19 with TRBJ1-1, and possibly TRBD1, on 6 matching bases. The source material was PBMCs. The sequenced DNA: TGTGCCAGCCACCCCCTCATGGGTGGACAGAGACACACTGAAGCTTTCTTT. The translation is CASHPLMGGQRHTEAFF.